This T cell receptor (beta chain) appears in the sequencing data of a study of shared clonotypes between healthy human individuals. Study-wide results and caveats: Estimated richness values were generally larger in naive subsets than in memory subsets.

Comments on this clone: Antigen unknown.

As processed by the authors: ImmunoSEQ only sent back junction sequences with no quality scores, so filtering was done differently. Libraries were prepared by immunoSEQ multiplex PCR; TCRdb keeps only in-frame clonotypes and omits some of them. V and J calls and clone size are those listed in that table; D and trimming were worked out from the DNA. This table has about 700,000 clones, about 74% appearing once. The TCR comes from a woman in her 30s in good health. Source material: memory CD4+ T cells sorted from blood. The subset denotes: CD45RA-negative fraction.

The CDR3 region is CASSQGEVETQYF. As DNA, the CDR3 is TGTGCCAGCAGCCAAGGGGAGGTTGAGACCCAGTACTTC. The chain employs TRBV4-2 and TRBJ2-5; D may be TRBD2 (6 bases). The CDR3 is made up of 13 amino acids. The ends were cut back, 1 base at V and 5 bases at J, with 8 bases in the middle. CDR1 is LGHNA, CDR2 YNFKEQ, per germline.